This T cell receptor (beta chain) stems from a study of T cells expressing NK-cell markers. The overall study: Serological testing identified seven of the eight sequenced donors as HCMV-seropositive and one as seronegative.

Using the 5' RACE reads, TCRdb records one entry per CDR3 protein without DNA. The repertoire shows 350,000 to 450,000 distinct CDR3 sequences; the top ten hold roughly 5.2%. Points from the study as a whole: The CD3+CD56-NKG2C+ fraction of a few donors was likewise dominated by these clonotypes. Each of 5 to 7 donors carried dominant NKG2C+ clonotypes accounting for about 1.0-7.5% of CD8+ T cells. It was still unclear whether expanded NKG2C+ T cell clones were HCMV specific.

CDR1 and CDR2 (germline): MNHEY, SMNVEV (reference sequence). CDR3 size: 14 residues. Comment on this clonotype: Its antigen is not identified.

The clonotype originates from a man between 18 and 69 years old in good health. The material sequenced was blood T cells: a sorted CD56 or NKG2C T cell subset, CD4+ or CD8+ T cells, or bulk PBMC T cells (not recorded which). The V gene is TRBV27, the J gene TRBJ2-7; TCRdb designates TRBD1, a call that cannot be tested without DNA. This chain's CDR3 is CASSLFGTGGEQYF.